The TCR beta chain under discussion was sequenced for a study of OX40 agonist ivuxolimab in advanced cancers. Background for the entire study: Ivuxolimab, which targeted the costimulatory receptor OX40 (CD134), was an agonistic, fully human IgG2 monoclonal antibody. The purpose of peripheral TCRbeta sequencing was to test whether ivuxolimab changed TCR sequence diversity and led to clonal T-cell expansion. The monotherapy dose-escalation portion (N of about 50 patients) of the phase I ivuxolimab trial is reported in the paper. Of the roughly 51 dose-escalation patients, hepatocellular carcinoma was present in some 19, melanoma in some 15, renal cell carcinoma in 9 and head and neck cancer in 9. Partial responses occurred in three dose-escalation patients, of whom one had hepatocellular carcinoma and two had cutaneous melanoma. Intravenous ivuxolimab was administered to patients every 2 weeks at six dose levels: 0.01, 0.1, 0.3, 1.5, 3 and 10 mg/kg. Patients were allowed to have had prior anti-PD-1, anti-PD-L1 or anti-CTLA-4 therapy, and around 40% of the dose-escalation patients had previously received checkpoint inhibitors. In the dose-escalation cohort, roughly 82% of patients were male, and the mean age was approximately 60 years with a range of about 20 to 80.

Overall study outcomes, separate from this receptor: Low levels of normalized T-cell clonal expansion were also seen in some nonresponding patients. Partial responders in the 0.1-3.0 mg/kg groups had among the lowest normalized peripheral clonal expansion, especially among CD8+ T cells. Antigen specificity was not determined for the clonally expanded peripheral T cells. On average, CD8+ T cells showed more expanded clones than CD4+ T cells after ivuxolimab. Clonal expansion of both CD4+ and CD8+ blood T cells was observed from baseline to week 6 at doses 0.1 to 3.0 mg/kg.

As regards this clone: This clone's antigen is unknown. No base quality values were provided; no much bigger clone lies one nucleotide off.

Genomic DNA was extracted from sorted cells for sequencing of the TCRbeta CDR3 region. The immunoSEQ Assay was used for sequencing of TCRbeta CDR3 regions. Imported from immuneACCESS, the table was reduced by TCRdb to in-frame sequences with V and J called. These copies leave out some clones; in studies compared against another copy, an unresolved V gene accounts for under half, and the cause of the remainder is not known. This sample comprises tens of thousands of clones, roughly 80% of them detected only once. The leading ten clones occupy 1.5% to 2% of the sample. The trial excluded patients who had a history of autoimmune disease or who were on systemic immunosuppression. Peripheral blood for TCR sequencing was drawn from every dose cohort at baseline, at cycle 4 day 1 and at cycle 7 day 1. Samples were obtained from an open-label, multicenter, first-in-human phase I dose-escalation trial of ivuxolimab. Adults with locally advanced or metastatic melanoma, renal cell carcinoma, hepatocellular carcinoma or head and neck squamous cell carcinoma were enrolled in the trial. Before TCR sequencing, CD4+ T cells and CD8+ T cells from peripheral blood were sorted into separate populations.

The receptor was derived from an adult with an advanced solid tumor such as melanoma, head and neck, liver or kidney cancer. Sequencing was performed on CD4+ or CD8+ T cells sorted from blood, taken in a trial of the OX40 agonist ivuxolimab.

The DNA sequence follows: TGTGCCAGCAGCCAGGACAAGACCCAGTACTTC. Protein translation: CASSQDKTQYF. Recombination connected TRBV11-1 to TRBJ2-5; the D region possibly corresponds to TRBD1 (5 bases align). V and J lose 5 bases and 6 bases, and a span of 7 bases separates them. The CDR1 and CDR2 encoded by the germline V gene (reference sequence) are SGHAT and FQDESV. Including cysteine and phenylalanine, the CDR3 has 11 amino acids. Only CDR3 DNA is held: 33 bases, read in frame from base 1.